This T cell receptor beta chain was recorded in a study of neurological immune-mediated disorders. Study-wide findings and caveats: HTLV-1-associated myelopathy ranked highest for TCR clonal expansion and multiple sclerosis lowest, beneath healthy controls.

A 10-nucleotide random UMI tagged transcripts in template-switch 5'RACE cDNA synthesis. MiXCR, applied by TCRdb to the 5' RACE reads, yields one record per CDR3 protein. There are around 15,000 distinct CDR3 sequences in the sample; under 3.5% occur only once, and over 20% lies in the top ten. This clonotype was recorded at least ten times. Its antigen is as yet unknown. The germline V gene encodes CDR1 SGHRS and CDR2 YFSETQ. There are 17 residues in the CDR3. Trimming took 2 bases from V and 6 from J; bases not matched to a gene: 13. Volunteers attending a blood bank in Maryland, USA, served as healthy controls. 1 million sorted CD4+ or CD8+ T cells made each library.

This sequence was found in a woman aged 40 to 50 in good health. The V call is TRBV5-1, the J call TRBJ2-1; 8 bases map to TRBD2. Sequencing was done on a sample of CD8+ T cells from blood. The CDR3, as DNA: TGCGCCAGCAGCTTAGAAGCTAGCGGGTCCCCAGTCAATGAGCAGTTCTTC. Residues: CASSLEASGSPVNEQFF.